This TCR beta chain was captured in a study of early T cells in non-severe SARS-CoV-2 infection (dated by TCRdb to the early 2020s). Regarding the research as a whole: Because TCR sequencing was done on bulk RNA from unsorted whole blood, the alpha and beta chains could not be paired.

Broad study findings and their caveats: VDJdb matching was skewed toward anti-spike CD8 responses and likely underestimated virus-specific expansions by missing private and CD4 specificities.

A case-control design nested within a healthcare worker cohort in London, UK, was used, with weekly nasopharyngeal swab PCR tests and blood sampling performed. Healthcare workers were recruited between 23 and 31 March 2020, during the week of the UK lockdown, and were followed weekly for up to roughly 15 weeks. Receptor amplification or capture employed 5' RACE. Instrument used: NextSeq 500. Unique molecular identifiers were attached to individual cDNA molecules in the TCR library protocol so that sequencing error and PCR bias could be corrected. Sequencing covered both TCR alpha and beta chains, and within each sample the abundances of alpha and beta sequences were tightly co-correlated. Processing in the source paper ran as follows. Decombinator V4 was used to annotate TCR sequences for V gene, J gene and CDR3. TCRs were defined as expanded if a significant change between any two time points was detected under a Poisson model with p below 0.0001. TCR abundances were normalised to the total number of TCRs sequenced in each sample and reported as counts per million. TRAV1-2 paired with TRAJ12, TRAJ20 or TRAJ33 defined MAIT TCRs, while TRAV10 paired with TRAJ18 defined iNKT TCRs. A search of VDJdb, accessed on 1 November 2021, was run for TCRs annotated to CMV, EBV and SARS-CoV-2, with TCRs annotated for multiple antigens excluded. TCRdb passed the public sequencing reads through fastp at Q25 and MiXCR, retaining productive beta sequences. All rows with the same CDR3 protein become a single entry with the most common DNA and genes. Clone size and V and J calls follow TCRdb, not the original study. The sample yields about 69,000 distinct CDR3 sequences; around 4.2% were counted once. 3.5% to 4% of the sample goes to the ten largest clones.

This clonotype was seen a handful of times. Its binding antigen is unknown. Base qualities are missing; no much larger clone stands one base away. CDR1 is given as MNHEY and CDR2 as SVGEGT, both from the germline V gene. From the cysteine up to the phenylalanine, the CDR3 has a length of 13 residues. Here the CDR3 DNA is all that survives: 39 bases in frame from base 1. V and J lose 6 bases and 3 bases, and a span of 12 bases separates them. The material sequenced was whole blood, taken at baseline. The chain is encoded by TRBV6-2 or TRBV6-3 joined to TRBJ2-7; the D segment cannot be called with confidence. This TCR was recovered from an adult who was a healthcare worker with PCR-confirmed SARS-CoV-2 infection or an uninfected control (not recorded which). The donor label of this sample is uncertain. This receptor has the CDR3 CASSGPNYYEQYF. The DNA is as follows: TGTGCCAGCAGCGGACCGAACTACTACGAGCAGTACTTC.